This entry is about one T cell receptor (beta chain). Its antigen is currently unknown. This entry comes from a study of CD4 T cells in relation to SARS-CoV-2 and coronaviruses. TCRdb keeps only in-frame clones here, not all; method: immunoSEQ multiplex PCR. The sample yields over 25,000 clones, over 65% seen once. General study points: SARS-CoV-2-driven expansion was significantly weaker in crossreactive than monoreactive clones.

Unexposed donor CD4+ T cells date from about 2011-2019, before the COVID-19 pandemic. Isolation of CD4+ T cells took place after 10 days in culture. Fresh IL-2 medium replaced half the medium on days 3 and 7. The V gene lost 3 bases and the J gene lost 5 bases, with 13 bases spanning the gap. CDR1 MNHNS and CDR2 SASEGT come from the germline V gene. The CDR3 has 14 residues. Sequencing was performed on CD4+ T cells from PBMCs, cultured in vitro. The chain carries TRBV6-1 and TRBJ1-1, with a possible D match to TRBD1 (6 bases). The origin of this receptor is a human donor in good health. CDR3 sequence reads: CASSEVGGTTEAFF. Here the CDR3 DNA reads TGTGCCAGCAGTGAGGTTGGGGGCACGACTGAAGCTTTCTTT.